This TCR beta chain was observed in a study of T-cell reconstitution after alpha-beta-depleted transplantation in children. V lost 7 bases, J lost 1 base, and 13 bases lay in between. This CDR3 comprises 15 residues. Molecular barcoding with unique molecular identifiers was used for the TCRbeta library. TCRdb used MiXCR to reprocess the PCR reads, holding one entry per CDR3 protein. The profile shows around 500,000 distinct CDR3 sequences, around 23% of them singletons. The V call is TRBV12-3 or TRBV12-4, the J call TRBJ2-2; TRBD1 might be the D (5 bases). The sequencing here drew on PBMCs, mostly from graft donor cells, taken 360 days after TCRalphabeta/CD19-depleted stem cell transplant. The TCR sequence derives from a boy under three years old who had a stem cell transplant for acute myeloid leukemia, so the T cells may come from the graft donor. As DNA, the CDR3 is TGTGCCAGCAATCAAGAAGACAGGAACACCGGGGAGCTGTTTTTT. Translated: CASNQEDRNTGELFF.